These 21 T cell receptor beta chains were sequenced from one sample in a study of response to subunit inactivated influenza vaccine. TCRdb reprocessed the RT-PCR reads with MiXCR, giving one entry per CDR3 protein. Of about 300,000 distinct CDR3 sequences listed, roughly 20% are singletons. Sequencing used PBMCs from blood, obtained less than 22 months after vaccination. These receptors were obtained from a man aged 45-69 years who received an inactivated influenza vaccine.

This sequence joins TRBV29-1 and TRBJ1-2; D is unresolved. The CDR3 runs to 12 residues. V lost 3 bases, J lost 5 bases, and 10 bases lay in between. CDR1 SQVTM and CDR2 ANQGSEA come from the germline V gene. CDR3 bases: TGCAGCGTTGATGGAGGCACGTATGGCTACACCTTC. Amino acids: CSVDGGTYGYTF.

This clonotype was seen more than once but under ten times. The V and J genes are TRBV7-9 and TRBJ1-1; D may be TRBD1 (5 bases). The CDR3 runs to 13 residues. V was shortened by 4 bases and J by 5 bases, with 11 bases between the two germline ends. The V gene's germline CDR1 is SEHNR and CDR2 FQNEAQ (reference sequence). The CDR3 loop reads CASSSYRRTEAFF. The CDR3 region has the DNA TGTGCCAGCAGCTCTTACAGGAGGACTGAAGCTTTCTTT.

In its sample, this clonotype was seen many times. This rearrangement joins TRBV6-5 to TRBJ2-1; 12 bases are a match to TRBD2. The CDR3 sequence is 14 residues long. Trimming cost V 2 bases and J 15 bases; bases outside gene matches: 8. Germline V CDR1 and CDR2: MNHEY, SVGAGI. CDR3 DNA: TGTGCCAGCAGTTACGTTCTAGCGGGAGGGCCTCTGTTCTTC. It codes for CASSYVLAGGPLFF.

The chain is built from TRBV28 and TRBJ2-7, with D tentatively TRBD1 (6 bases). The V end was cut by 5 bases, the J end by 1 base, with 15 bases between. Germline CDR1 and CDR2: MDHEN and SYDVKM. The CDR3 has 15 amino acids. The CDR3, as DNA: TGTGCCAGCAGTCCACACGGGACATTTTCCTACGAGCAGTACTTC. Protein sequence: CASSPHGTFSYEQYF.

This clonotype occurred many times. This chain connects TRBV18 to TRBJ2-7; D is possibly TRBD1 (7 bases). V gave up 2 bases and J gave up 3 bases, with 17 bases separating them. The CDR3 covers 16 residues. Germline CDR1 reads KGHSH; CDR2 reads LQKENI. The CDR3 is CASSPSSRGVYYEQYF. The CDR3 nucleotides are TGTGCCAGCTCACCAAGTAGCAGGGGGGTCTACTACGAGCAGTACTTC.

This clonotype appeared a few times. The chain recombines TRBV29-1 with TRBJ1-5, with 11 bases identical to TRBD1. Germline-derived CDR1 and CDR2 are SQVTM and ANQGSEA. The CDR3 covers 14 residues. The V and J ends lost 4 bases and 4 bases, in that order; junction bases with no gene match: 3. The CDR3 spells CSVVGTGGNQPQHF. The CDR3 DNA sequence: TGCAGCGTTGTGGGGACAGGGGGAAATCAGCCCCAGCATTTT.

This clonotype was counted a few times. This chain joins TRBV11-2 and TRBJ1-5; D call uncertain. Trimming removed 5 bases from V and 2 bases from J, with 16 bases in between. This CDR3 region has 16 residues. The germline gives CDR1 SGHAT, CDR2 FQNNGV. The DNA of the CDR3 is TGTGCCAGCAGCCTAGGGCCCGCGGCAGGCAATCAGCCCCAGCATTTT. Its translation is CASSLGPAAGNQPQHF. Filled out from reference TRBV11-2 and TRBJ1-5, the complete variable domain reads EAGVAQSPRYKIIEKRQSVAFWCNPISGHATLYWYQQILGQGPKLLIQFQNNGVVDDSQLPKDRFSAERLKGVDSTLKIQPAKLEDSAVYLCASSLGPAAGNQPQHFGDGTRLSIL.

DNA of the CDR3: TGTGCCAGCAGTTTTTCCGGGGATGGCTACACCTTC. As protein: CASSFSGDGYTF. This chain joins TRBV12-3 or TRBV12-4 and TRBJ1-2; D unclear. V was clipped by 3 bases and J by 6 bases, with 8 bases between them. This CDR3 is 12 amino acids long.

The rearrangement uses TRBV3-1 and TRBJ1-2; a weak D match, TRBD1 (5 bases). The CDR3 runs 15 residues. Trimming left V 3 bases short and J 9 bases short, with 20 bases between. Germline V CDR1 and CDR2: LGHDT, YNNKEL (reference sequence). CDR3: CASSQALGGGERYTF. The CDR3 region has the DNA TGTGCCAGCAGCCAGGCCCTCGGAGGAGGGGAGCGCTACACCTTC.

This clonotype was seen a few times. This chain links TRBV7-9 with TRBJ2-1; 8 bases line up with TRBD2. CDR3 length: 16 amino acids. J gave up 4 bases and V 3 bases, and 8 bases lay outside the gene matches. Germline lookup yields CDR1 SEHNR and CDR2 FQNEAQ (reference sequence). Written as DNA, the CDR3 is TGTGCCAGCAGCTTTTTGGATAGCGGGGCTTACAATGAGCAGTTCTTC. Translation gives CASSFLDSGAYNEQFF.

For the CDR3, the DNA is TGTGCCAGCAGCCGCGGACAGCACTCTGGGGCCAACGTCCTGACTTTC. Translation: CASSRGQHSGANVLTF. The chain couples TRBV3-1 to TRBJ2-6, with a possible D match to TRBD1 (6 bases). The CDR3 runs to 16 residues. The germline V gene encodes CDR1 LGHDT and CDR2 YNNKEL (reference sequence). V lost 4 bases to trimming and J lost 0 bases, with 10 bases between them.

The sample holds a few counts of this clonotype. The V and J genes are TRBV6-6 and TRBJ2-3; D possibly corresponds to TRBD1 (5 bases). This CDR3 has 13 amino acids. V was trimmed by 0 bases and J by 6 bases, leaving 7 bases between them. The germline V gene encodes CDR1 MNHNY and CDR2 SVGAGI (reference sequence). The CDR3 spells CASSYSKGDTQYF. CDR3 nucleotides: TGTGCCAGCAGTTACTCAAAGGGGGATACGCAGTATTTT.

The chain combines TRBV7-2 with TRBJ2-1; no firm D call. The length of the CDR3 is 11 residues. Germline values: CDR1 SGHTA, CDR2 FQGNSA. V gave up 5 bases and J gave up 4 bases, with 3 bases separating them. In nucleotides, the CDR3 is TGTGCCAGCAGCGGGTACAATGAGCAGTTCTTC. Translation: CASSGYNEQFF.

This clonotype was detected a few times. The V and J genes are TRBV7-3 and TRBJ2-2; D is perhaps TRBD2 (5 bases). The CDR3 length is 17 residues. Trimming took off 1 base at V and 2 bases at J, with 14 bases between the two ends. CDR1 is SGHTA and CDR2 is FQGTGA in the germline V gene. CDR3 in amino acids: CASSLSGLPSNTGELFF. The CDR3 DNA sequence: TGTGCCAGCAGCTTAAGCGGGCTCCCCTCAAACACCGGGGAGCTGTTTTTT.

This clonotype was picked up a small number of times. The chain recombines TRBV2 with TRBJ1-1; D is unclear. The CDR3 has 13 amino acids. V shed 6 bases and J shed 5 bases, with 13 bases lying between them. The germline CDR1 and CDR2 sequences are SNHLY and FYNNEI. The CDR3: CASRAGGYTEAFF. Written as DNA, the CDR3 is TGTGCCAGCAGGGCCGGAGGGTATACTGAAGCTTTCTTT. The variable domain in full, completed from reference TRBV2 and TRBJ1-1, reads EPEVTQTPSHQVTQMGQEVILRCVPISNHLYFYWYRQILGQKVEFLVSFYNNEISEKSEIFDDQFSVERPDGSNFTLKIRSTKLEDSAMYFCASRAGGYTEAFFGQGTRLTVV.

This clonotype was recorded a few times. The V gene is TRBV20-1, the J gene TRBJ2-5, with D tentatively TRBD1 or TRBD2 (7 bases each). The germline V gene has CDR1 DFQATT and CDR2 SNEGSKA (reference sequence). V lost 5 bases, J lost 1 base, and 14 bases lay in between. The CDR3 has 14 amino acids. The chain's CDR3 is CSALTGRGQETQYF. CDR3 nucleotides: TGCAGTGCTCTGACAGGGAGGGGCCAAGAGACCCAGTACTTC.

This clonotype was detected a few times. The rearrangement uses TRBV2 and TRBJ2-1; 10 bases are a match to TRBD2. Trimming at V came to 7 bases and at J to 0 bases, leaving 6 bases not matched to a gene. This CDR3 contains 16 residues. From germline, CDR1 is SNHLY and CDR2 FYNNEI. Written as DNA, the CDR3 is TGTGCCAGCATCCTAGCGGGGGACCTCTCCTACAATGAGCAGTTCTTC. Residues: CASILAGDLSYNEQFF.

V and J are TRBV9 and TRBJ1-3; D unresolved. The CDR3 extends over 14 amino acids. The V gene lost 4 bases and the J gene lost 4 bases, with 12 bases spanning the gap. In germline, CDR1 is SGDLS, CDR2 YYNGEE. This CDR3 is CASSPPDGGNTIYF. The CDR3 nucleotides read TGTGCCAGCAGCCCCCCGGACGGCGGAAACACCATATATTTT. Supplemented by reference TRBV9 and TRBJ1-3, the full variable domain reads DSGVTQTPKHLITATGQRVTLRCSPRSGDLSVYWYQQSLDQGLQFLIQYYNGEERAKGNILERFSAQQFPDLHSELNLSSLELGDSALYFCASSPPDGGNTIYFGEGSWLTVV.

This chain uses TRBV20-1 with TRBJ2-3; D remains ambiguous. In germline, CDR1 is DFQATT, CDR2 SNEGSKA (reference sequence). The CDR3 is 14 residues long. V was pared by 3 bases and J by 0 bases, with 10 bases between. In nucleotides, the CDR3 is TGCAGTGCTAGTCACCCTCTGAGCACAGATACGCAGTATTTT. Protein: CSASHPLSTDTQYF.

The chain has TRBV4-2 and TRBJ2-4, with 7 bases matching TRBD1. This CDR3 region has 14 residues. V was pared by 4 bases and J by 8 bases, with 8 bases of the junction left unmatched. Per the germline V gene, CDR1 is LGHNA and CDR2 is YNFKEQ. The CDR3 sequence: CASSPTGSVDIQYF. CDR3 DNA: TGTGCCAGCAGCCCGACAGGGAGCGTGGACATTCAGTACTTC.

On this clonotype itself: Germline is not matched at one junction end, which may reflect a read error. DNA of the CDR3: TGCAGCGGCTTGACCTCAACTAATGTAAAACTGTTTTTT. Its translation is CSGLTSTNVKLFF. The gene calls are TRBV29-1 and TRBJ1-4; D remains unclear. This CDR3 is built from 13 residues. Germline V gene data show CDR1 as SQVTM and CDR2 as ANQGSEA. The full variable domain, rest sourced from reference TRBV29-1 and TRBJ1-4, is SAVISQKPSRDICQRGTSLTIQCQVDSQVTMMFWYRQQPGQSLTLIATANQGSEATYESGFVIDKFPISRPNLTFSTLTVSNMSPEDSSIYLCSGLTSTNVKLFFGSGTQLSVL.